These T cell receptor beta chains were read from a single sample in a study of CD4 and CD8 cells across lung adenocarcinoma regions. TCRdb itself ran the PCR reads through MiXCR, one entry per CDR3 protein. Of 20,000 to 30,000 distinct CDR3 sequences detected, over 40% appear once; the ten largest clones hold 20% to 25%. Source material: CD4+ T cells from the center of a lung tumor. The receptors come from a male donor with lung adenocarcinoma. The CD4 and CD8 labels of this study may be unreliable. Each CDR3 is given with its conserved first and last residue. D genes are given only for firm matches. Only some rows state a clone size, as once, few, many or a class for expanded clones.

cdr3_nt cdr3_aa clone_size v_call d_call j_call cdr3_length
TGTGCCAGCAGTTTCCTGGCCTGTGCGAACTCCAAGGAGCTGTTTTTT CASSFLACANSKELFF . TRBV28 . TRBJ2-2 16
TGCGCCAGCAGCCGCCGATCTGGGGTAGCTGAGAACAATGAGCAGTTCTTC CASSRRSGVAENNEQFF . TRBV4-1 . TRBJ2-1 17
TGCAGCGTCCTAGGGACTAAGGAGGAGAATGAGCAGTTCTTC CSVLGTKEENEQFF . TRBV29-1 TRBD2 TRBJ2-1 14
TGTGCCAGCAGTTTAATCGGCGGGGCGCGGGTCTTC CASSLIGGARVF many TRBV28 . TRBJ2-1 12
TGTGCCAGCAGCTTAATTATTTCAGATACGCAGTATTTT CASSLIISDTQYF many TRBV7-2 . TRBJ2-3 13
TGTGCCAGCAGTGAGTCGGTCAGGGGTTCCTATAATTCACCCCTCCACTTT CASSESVRGSYNSPLHF many TRBV6-1 . TRBJ1-6 17
TGTGCCAGCGCGGTGCTCGGGGGCCTCGTCACAGATACGCAGTACTTC CASAVLGGLVTDTQYF . TRBV27 . TRBJ2-7 16
TGTGCCACGGGGCAGACAGGCAAAGATACGCAGTATTTC CATGQTGKDTQYF . TRBV25-1 . TRBJ2-3 13
TGCAGTGCTGGGACAGCGGACCCCTCCTACGAGCAGTACTTC CSAGTADPSYEQYF . TRBV20-1 TRBD1 TRBJ2-7 14
TGTGCCAGCAGCCCCCGACCCTCCTTCTCCTACAATGAGCAGTTCTTC CASSPRPSFSYNEQFF many TRBV7-8 . TRBJ2-1 16
TGCGCCAGCAGCCAAGTTCTAGCGGGAGGGGCCGGGGAGCTGTTTTTT CASSQVLAGGAGELFF many TRBV4-1 TRBD2 TRBJ2-2 16
TGTGCCAGCAGTTGCTCAAGGGCCGGGAGAGCCAATGAGCAGTACTTT CASSCSRAGRANEQYF . TRBV6-5 . TRBJ2-1 16
TGTGCCAGGGGGCGGCGAGCCACAGATATTCAGTACTTC CARGRRATDIQYF . TRBV6-1 . TRBJ2-4 13
TGTGCCAGCAGCCGCCAAGATACGCAGTATTTC CASSRQDTQYF . TRBV11-3 . TRBJ2-3 11
TGTGCCAGCAGCCCCGGACTAGCAAAAAACATTCAGTATTTC CASSPGLAKNIQYF . TRBV7-2 TRBD2 TRBJ2-3 14
TGTGCCAGCAGCTTGGCTAGCGGGCCCACAGATACGCAGTATTTT CASSLASGPTDTQYF many TRBV7-2 TRBD2 TRBJ2-3 15
TGCGCCAGCAGCTTGGCAGGTAGCGGGAGAACCGAGCAGTACTTC CASSLAGSGRTEQYF . TRBV5-1 TRBD2 TRBJ2-7 15
TGTGCCAGCAGCTTAGCGCCAGTCACAGATACGCAGTATTTT CASSLAPVTDTQYF medium-sized TRBV7-6 . TRBJ2-3 14
TGTGCCAGCAACTTAGCGGGAGGGGCCGGGGAGCTGTTTTTT CASNLAGGAGELFF . TRBV6-1 TRBD2 TRBJ2-2 14
TGTGTCAGCGGACTCCAGGCTGGGAGTCCCGATACGCAGTATTTT CVSGLQAGSPDTQYF . TRBV6-1 . TRBJ2-3 15
TGTGCCAGCAGTTATCAACTAGCGGGGTGCACCGGGGAGCTGTTTTTT CASSYQLAGCTGELFF . TRBV6-5 TRBD2 TRBJ2-2 16
TGTGCCAGCAGCCCGGCTTATGCCCGTCCAGATACGCAGTATTTT CASSPAYARPDTQYF few TRBV6-1 . TRBJ2-3 15
TGTGCCAGCAGCCTACTTGACGCAGATACGCAGTATTTT CASSLLDADTQYF . TRBV27 . TRBJ2-3 13